This T cell receptor beta chain was sequenced in a study of ipilimumab plus nivolumab after autologous stem cell transplantation (dated by TCRdb to about 2021). General notes on the study: Trial patients received a median of about five ipilimumab doses and roughly eight nivolumab doses. Patients in the trial were undergoing autologous transplant and had high-risk diffuse large B cell lymphoma, mature T cell lymphoma, or multiple myeloma. The intent-to-treat population of the trial was made up of about 37 patients.

What the research found in general, with its limitations: Per the authors, a biologic rationale for further study of the post-transplant checkpoint inhibition approach was offered by T cell receptor repertoire, regulatory T cell phenotype and gut microbiota profiles. Combined checkpoint inhibition as post-transplant consolidation was concluded by the authors to appear tolerable.

Library preparation used the immunoSEQ multiplex PCR assay. TCRdb took over this immuneACCESS table, retaining in-frame rearrangements with V and J assigned. Such tables are incomplete; in checked studies, under half of the missing clones stem from an unresolved V gene, and the remainder is unexplained. This sample gives about 15,000 clones in total; about four fifths of them show up just once. Of the sample, 10% falls within the top ten clones. Points on this clone: Its antigen remains unidentified. No much larger clonotype is one base removed from it; base qualities were not supplied.

Checkpoint therapy was initiated 14 to 28 days after autologous transplant, and ipilimumab was administered at 1 mg/kg intravenously on day 1 of selected weeks. Patients received nivolumab at 3 mg/kg intravenously on day 1 of weeks 1, 4, 7, 10, and every two weeks through week 26. Combined checkpoint inhibition with ipilimumab and nivolumab as consolidation after autologous stem cell transplantation was tested in a Phase Ib clinical trial. Reading from cysteine to phenylalanine, the CDR3 counts 13 amino acids. The read is trimmed to its CDR3 DNA, 39 bases read in frame from base 1. Trimming at the junction amounts to 6 bases on V and 2 bases on J, and the germline ends lie 11 bases apart. CDR1 and CDR2 are drawn from the germline V gene: ENHRY, SYGVKD.

Sequenced material: PBMCs, taken in a trial of ipilimumab plus nivolumab as post-transplant consolidation. The clonotype originates from a male donor with primary mediastinal lymphoma. The sequence is built from TRBV10-3 and TRBJ2-7; too little of a D gene remains to name it. The DNA reads as follows: TGTGCCATCAGGACCCCCGGAGCCTACGAGCAGTACTTC. Translation gives CAIRTPGAYEQYF.